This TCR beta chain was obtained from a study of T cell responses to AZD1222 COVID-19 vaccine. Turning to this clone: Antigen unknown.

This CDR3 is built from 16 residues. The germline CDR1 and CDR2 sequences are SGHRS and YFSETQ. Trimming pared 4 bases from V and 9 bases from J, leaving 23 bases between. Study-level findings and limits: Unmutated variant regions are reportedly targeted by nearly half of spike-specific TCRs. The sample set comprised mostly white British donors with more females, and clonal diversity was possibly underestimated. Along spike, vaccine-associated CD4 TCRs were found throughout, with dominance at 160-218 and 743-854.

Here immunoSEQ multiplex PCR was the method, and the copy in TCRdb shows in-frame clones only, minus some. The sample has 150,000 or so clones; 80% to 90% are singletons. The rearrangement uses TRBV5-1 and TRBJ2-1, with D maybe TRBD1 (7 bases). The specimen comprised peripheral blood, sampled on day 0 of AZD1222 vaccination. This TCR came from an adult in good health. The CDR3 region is CASSPEGAAAVSEQFF. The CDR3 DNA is TGCGCCAGCAGCCCGGAGGGGGCCGCCGCAGTAAGTGAGCAGTTCTTC. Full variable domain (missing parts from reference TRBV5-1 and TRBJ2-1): KAGVTQTPRYLIKTRGQQVTLSCSPISGHRSVSWYQQTPGQGLQFLFEYFSETQRNKGNFPGRFSGRQFSNSRSEMNVSTLELGDSALYLCASSPEGAAAVSEQFFGPGTRLTVL.